This TCR beta chain came from a study of CD8 T cells in ankylosing spondylitis. This CDR3 contains 13 residues. The V gene's germline CDR1 is DFQATT and CDR2 SNEGSKA (reference sequence). The trim removed 3 bases at V and 7 bases at J, leaving 5 bases unmatched. A single record per CDR3 protein comes from TCRdb applying MiXCR to the 5' RACE reads. The top ten clones hold roughly 3.4% of a sample with a few hundred thousand distinct CDR3 sequences, under 25% of them seen once. The chain joins TRBV20-1 to TRBJ1-4; TRBD1 agrees at 7 bases. The sample consisted of blood, either unsorted or a sorted T cell fraction (not recorded which). The clonotype originates from a female donor with ankylosing spondylitis or in good health (not recorded which). The CDR3 loop reads CSASLGQSEKLFF. The CDR3 DNA is TGCAGTGCTAGTTTGGGACAGTCTGAAAAACTGTTTTTT.